A single sample is the source of the 9 T cell receptor beta chains below, sequenced in a study of cytotoxic CD8 clonotypes in ibrutinib-treated CLL. Assay used: immunoSEQ multiplex PCR; TCRdb lists only in-frame clones, some missing. The sample includes around 29,000 clones, roughly 69% of them seen just once. The sequencing here drew on PBMCs, taken after 24 months of ibrutinib treatment. Every receptor here comes from a human donor with chronic lymphocytic leukemia.

V is TRBV29-1 and J is TRBJ1-1, with D possibly TRBD1 on 6 matching bases. The CDR3 length is 13 residues. CDR1 and CDR2 (germline): SQVTM, ANQGSEA. V was pared by 6 bases and J by 10 bases, with 21 bases between. The CDR3 region is CSVLQGPAVGAFF. Written as DNA, the CDR3 is TGCAGCGTCTTACAGGGTCCCGCGGTAGGAGCTTTCTTT.

V is TRBV10-3 and J is TRBJ1-2; tentatively, D is TRBD1 (6 bases). Trimming took 6 bases from V and 4 from J, leaving 18 bases between them. There are 15 residues in the CDR3. Germline CDR1 ENHRY, CDR2 SYGVKD. The CDR3 spells CAISPQGNFLYGYTF. CDR3 nucleotides: TGTGCCATCAGCCCTCAGGGGAACTTTCTCTATGGCTACACCTTC.

The chain uses TRBV18 and TRBJ2-2; 11 bases line up with TRBD1. The CDR3 totals 17 residues. V shed 3 bases, J shed 3 bases, and the junction held 6 bases outside the gene matches. Germline CDR1 reads KGHSH; CDR2 reads LQKENI. CDR3 coding DNA: TGTGCCAGCTCACCGACTCCGGACAGGGGGCACACCGGGGAGCTGTTTTTT. Its translation: CASSPTPDRGHTGELFF.

The V gene is TRBV5-6, the J gene TRBJ1-2; D is uncertain. This CDR3 has 16 amino acids. Per the germline V gene, CDR1 is SGHDT and CDR2 is YYEEEE. The V end was cut by 2 bases, the J end by 6 bases, with 20 bases between. In DNA, the CDR3 is TGTGCCAGCAGCTTATACTATTTCCGGGAAAAGCATGGCTACACCTTC. It codes for CASSLYYFREKHGYTF.

The CDR3: CASSPRRGRPLPIKNTGELFF. The CDR3 DNA reads TGTGCCAGCTCACCCCGCAGGGGGCGCCCCCTGCCTATAAAGAACACCGGGGAGCTGTTTTTT. V gene TRBV18 combines with J gene TRBJ2-2; 8 nucleotides align to TRBD1. Trimming took 3 bases from V and 1 from J; bases not matched to a gene: 19. CDR3 length: 21 amino acids. CDR1 and CDR2 (germline): KGHSH, LQKENI.

This chain links TRBV28 with TRBJ2-1; TRBD1 matches 11 bases. The CDR3 is 15 amino acids. Trimming removed 5 bases from V and 6 bases from J; junction bases left unmatched: 6. Germline-derived CDR1 and CDR2 are MDHEN and SYDVKM. The CDR3 is CASSPAGTGGNEQFF. CDR3 nucleotides: TGTGCCAGCAGTCCCGCCGGGACAGGGGGCAATGAGCAGTTCTTC.

In this sample, this clone turned up once. The V gene is TRBV7-2, the J gene TRBJ2-1; TRBD2 aligns across 12 bases. J was trimmed by 5 bases and V by 6 bases; bases with no gene match: 5. Per the germline V gene, CDR1 is SGHTA and CDR2 is FQGNSA. CDR3 length: 15 residues. The CDR3 bases are TGTGCCAGCAGGACGGGACTAGCGGGCAACAATGAGCAGTTCTTC. This translates into CASRTGLAGNNEQFF.

The rearrangement joins TRBV7-2 to TRBJ2-5; D might be TRBD2 (5 bases). Trimming removed 1 base at V and 9 bases at J, with 12 bases between. The germline gives CDR1 SGHTA, CDR2 FQGNSA. CDR3 length equals 13 residues. The CDR3 spells CASSLVLNGAQYF. The CDR3 nucleotides read TGTGCCAGCAGCTTAGTGCTCAACGGGGCCCAGTACTTC.

The chain employs TRBV30 and TRBJ1-1, with TRBD1 as a possible D gene (5 bases). The V end lost 1 base, the J end lost 1 base, and 7 bases lay between the germline ends. The CDR3 consists of 13 residues. Germline V lookup: CDR1 GTSNPN, CDR2 SVGIG (reference sequence). CDR3 coding DNA: TGTGCCTGGAGTGCACAGGCGAACACTGAAGCTTTCTTT. This translates into CAWSAQANTEAFF.